These T cell receptor beta chains were read from a single sample in a study of blood T cell repertoires in COVID-19. Sequenced by immunoSEQ multiplex PCR; TCRdb stores in-frame clones only, minus some. The sample lists around 160,000 clones; roughly 88% were seen once. The sequencing sample was made of PBMCs or T cells enriched from blood (not recorded which). These receptors all come from a woman aged 30 to 39 with acute COVID-19. Both conserved end residues are part of each CDR3. D genes are given only for firm matches. Only part of the rows carry a size: once, few, many, or a class if the clone is expanded.

j_call d_call clone_size v_call cdr3_nt cdr3_aa
TRBJ2-1 TRBD1 . TRBV7-2 TGTGCCAGCAGCTCTCGACAGGGTGGGAGTCCGAATGAGCAGTTCTTC CASSSRQGGSPNEQFF
TRBJ2-7 . . TRBV5-3 TGTGCCAGAAGACGGAGGAGCTCCTACGAGCAGTACTTC CARRRRSSYEQYF
TRBJ2-3 TRBD2 . TRBV5-4 TGTGCCAGCAGCAGCGGGAGCCTCACAGATACGCAGTATTTT CASSSGSLTDTQYF
TRBJ1-2 . . TRBV20-1 TGCAGTGCTCTTCGGAGTGGCTACACCTTC CSALRSGYTF
TRBJ2-7 . . TRBV11-2 TGTGCCAGCAGCCCCCTTAAGTGGACTACCGAATACGAGCAGTACTTC CASSPLKWTTEYEQYF
TRBJ1-2 TRBD1 . TRBV10-3 TGTGCCATCAGTTCGGGACAGGGTGTCTATGGCTACACCTTC CAISSGQGVYGYTF
TRBJ1-6 TRBD1 few TRBV19 TGTGCCAGTAGTCAGGGGGCTGATTCACCCCTCCACTTT CASSQGADSPLHF
TRBJ1-1 TRBD1 . TRBV9 TGTGCCAGCAGCGAGGGACAGACGAACACTGAAGCTTTCTTT CASSEGQTNTEAFF
TRBJ1-2 . . TRBV28 TGTGCCAGCAGTTTTAGCGGGGACTATGGCTACACCTTC CASSFSGDYGYTF
TRBJ2-5 TRBD2 . TRBV10-3 TGTGCCATCAGTGAGTCGTATCCGGACGGTAGCGGGAGCTCACGGGAGACCCAGTACTTC CAISESYPDGSGSSRETQYF
TRBJ1-2 . once TRBV18 TGTGCCAGCTCACCTTCGACAGGTTCTAACTATGGCTACACCTTC CASSPSTGSNYGYTF
TRBJ2-2 TRBD2 . TRBV10-3 TGTGCCATCAGACCTCCGGGACTAGCGGGACCCGGAAACACCGGGGAGCTGTTTTTT CAIRPPGLAGPGNTGELFF
TRBJ2-7 . . TRBV11-1 TGTGCCAGCAGCTTAGGGGGGCCTTCCTACGAGCAGTACTTC CASSLGGPSYEQYF
TRBJ1-1 . . TRBV29-1 TGCAGCGTCCAGGGGATGCGGGACACTGAAGCTTTCTTT CSVQGMRDTEAFF
TRBJ2-7 TRBD2 . TRBV7-8 TGTGCCAGCACCTTACTAGCGGAATATGGCGAGCAGTACTTC CASTLLAEYGEQYF
TRBJ2-5 . . TRBV5-4 TGTGCCAGCAGCCTCGGACTGAACCAAGAGACCCAGTACTTC CASSLGLNQETQYF
TRBJ2-1 TRBD2 . TRBV5-5 TGTGCCAGCAGCTTTGTTCTGGCGGGGGAATACAATGAGCAGTTCTTC CASSFVLAGEYNEQFF
TRBJ2-1 . . TRBV5-1 TGCGCCAGCAGCTTGGATTGGGGACTGGCCAACAATGAGCAGTTCTTC CASSLDWGLANNEQFF
TRBJ2-3 TRBD1 . TRBV6-5 TGTGCCAACCGGGACAGGGTCACAGATACGCAGTATTTT CANRDRVTDTQYF
TRBJ2-3 . . TRBV4-1 TGCGCCAGCAGCCAAGTACGGACTACTAGCACAGATACGCAGTATTTT CASSQVRTTSTDTQYF
TRBJ2-3 . . TRBV27 TGTGCCAGCAGTCGTCGTAGACAGGTTTCAGATACGCAGTATTTT CASSRRRQVSDTQYF
TRBJ2-7 . . TRBV28 TGTGCCAGCAGCCCCGGCAGCGGTAGCTCCTACGAGCAGTACTTC CASSPGSGSSYEQYF
TRBJ2-4 . . TRBV5-6 TGTGCCAGCAGCCCAGACTCCGGGAGCCTCGACATTCAGTACTTC CASSPDSGSLDIQYF
TRBJ1-4 . . TRBV7-9 TGTGCCAGCAGCACCGTGCTGGTCCAGGGGAGAGAAAAACTGTTTTTT CASSTVLVQGREKLFF
TRBJ1-5 . . TRBV14 TGTGCCAGCAGCCCCTTTGGGCACAATCAGCCCCAGCATTTT CASSPFGHNQPQHF
TRBJ1-2 . . TRBV9 TGTGCCAGCACGTCTACAGCGGCCTATGGCTACACCTTC CASTSTAAYGYTF
TRBJ1-1 TRBD1 . TRBV11-3 TGTGCCAGCAGCTTAGATCAACTTTTAGCTGGACAGGCCATAACCCCGCCGTTT CASSLDQLLAGQAITPPF
TRBJ1-2 . . TRBV5-5 TGTGCCAGCAGCCCGGAGTGGATTGGGTATGGCTACACCTTC CASSPEWIGYGYTF
TRBJ1-2 TRBD1 once TRBV28 TGTGCCAGCAGTTTTCAAGACCCGGGACAGGGGAATGGCTACACCTTC CASSFQDPGQGNGYTF
TRBJ1-1 TRBD1 . TRBV12-5 TGTGCTAGTGGTGCGGACAGGGGAGAAGCTTTCTTT CASGADRGEAFF
TRBJ2-1 TRBD2 . TRBV19 TGTGCCACCCGCGTGGGCGGGAGAGTCTACAATGAGCAGTTCTTC CATRVGGRVYNEQFF
TRBJ2-3 . . TRBV28 TGTGCCAGCAGTTTTGGGCTACCAAACACAGATACGCAGTATTTT CASSFGLPNTDTQYF